The 17 T cell receptor beta chains below come from one sample, sequenced in a study of shared clonotypes between healthy human individuals. The repertoire was sequenced with immunoSEQ multiplex PCR; TCRdb's copy has only in-frame clones and lacks some. The profile shows hundreds of thousands of clones, 98% of them singletons. Naive CD8 cells comprised CD45RO-negative, CCR7-positively selected cells, excluding terminally differentiated effector memory CD45RA+ cells. The sequencing sample was made of naive CD8+ T cells sorted from blood. These receptors all come from a man aged 25 to 40 in good health.

In its sample, this clone was seen once. The J gene is TRBJ2-5, the V gene TRBV11-2; tentatively, D is TRBD1 or TRBD2 (5 bases each). Germline V gene sequence: CDR1 SGHAT, CDR2 FQNNGV. The CDR3 sequence is 17 residues long. Trimming stripped 6 bases from V and 1 base from J, with 21 bases between. The CDR3 reads CASSSGTFYGPQETQYF. The CDR3 DNA sequence: TGTGCCAGCAGTTCCGGGACCTTTTACGGCCCCCAAGAGACCCAGTACTTC. Combining the CDR3 with reference TRBV11-2 and TRBJ2-5 gives the whole variable domain EAGVAQSPRYKIIEKRQSVAFWCNPISGHATLYWYQQILGQGPKLLIQFQNNGVVDDSQLPKDRFSAERLKGVDSTLKIQPAKLEDSAVYLCASSSGTFYGPQETQYFGPGTRLLVL.

This chain links TRBV7-8 with TRBJ2-5; D uncertain. Germline V CDR1 and CDR2: SGHVS, FQNEAQ. V was clipped by 1 base and J by 3 bases, with 6 bases between them. This CDR3 has 13 residues. The CDR3 DNA follows: TGTGCCAGCAGCTTAGGTCCGGAAGAGACCCAGTACTTC. Residues: CASSLGPEETQYF. The full variable domain, rest sourced from reference TRBV7-8 and TRBJ2-5, is GAGVSQSPRYKVAKRGQDVALRCDPISGHVSLFWYQQALGQGPEFLTYFQNEAQLDKSGLPSDRFFAERPEGSVSTLKIQRTQQEDSAVYLCASSLGPEETQYFGPGTRLLVL.

The V call is TRBV9, the J call TRBJ2-1, with D possibly TRBD2 on 6 matching bases. Per germline, CDR1 SGDLS and CDR2 YYNGEE. The CDR3 contains 17 residues. Trimming stripped 0 bases from V and 3 bases from J, with 16 bases between. Here the CDR3 DNA reads TGTGCCAGCAGCGTAGATGGGAGGAGCGGACTCTACAATGAGCAGTTCTTC. Its translation is CASSVDGRSGLYNEQFF.

Details on this clone: Other DNA sequences from this sample encode an identical CDR3 as well. The CDR3 spells CASSLPSSYEQYF. Here the CDR3 DNA reads TGTGCCAGCAGCCTGCCGAGCTCCTACGAGCAGTACTTC. The V call is TRBV7-9, the J call TRBJ2-7, with unresolved D. Germline loops: CDR1 SEHNR, CDR2 FQNEAQ (reference sequence). V shed 5 bases and J shed 0 bases, with 8 bases lying between them. The length of the CDR3 is 13 residues.

The gene calls are TRBV10-2 and TRBJ1-1; D might be TRBD1 (6 bases). From germline, CDR1 is WSHSY and CDR2 SAAADI. V was trimmed by 7 bases and J by 0 bases, leaving 12 bases between them. This CDR3 is 14 amino acids long. The CDR3, as DNA: TGCGCCAGCACAAAGGGGGTACTGAACACTGAAGCTTTCTTT. This encodes CASTKGVLNTEAFF.

The J gene is TRBJ2-5, the V gene TRBV5-1, with TRBD1 as a possible D gene (6 bases). The better agreement between TRBJ2-7 and the DNA end casts doubt on the J call. In germline, CDR1 is SGHRS, CDR2 YFSETQ. The CDR3 extends over 15 amino acids. The CDR3 region is CASSLAQGSSYEQYF. CDR3 DNA sequence: TGCGCCAGCAGCTTGGCACAGGGAAGCTCCTACGAGCAGTACTTC.

Comment on this clone: Relative to the germline gene, one junction end is altered; a read error may explain this. This chain links TRBV7-7 with TRBJ2-3, with D unresolved. The CDR3 runs to 13 residues. The germline gives CDR1 SSHAT, CDR2 FNYEAQ (reference sequence). This CDR3 reads CASSLDASDTQYF. CDR3 sequence (DNA): TGTGCTAGCAGCTTAGATGCCTCAGATACGCAGTATTTT.

This clone has just one count. The chain employs TRBV9 and TRBJ2-7, with 10 bases that match TRBD2. The CDR3 length is 15 residues. The germline gives CDR1 SGDLS, CDR2 YYNGEE. Trimming at V came to 3 bases and at J to 6 bases, leaving 9 bases not matched to a gene. The CDR3 region has the DNA TGTGCCAGCAGCGCTGATCCGGGACTAGCGCCCGAGCAGTACTTC. Protein sequence: CASSADPGLAPEQYF. Variable domain in full (rest from reference TRBV9 and TRBJ2-7): DSGVTQTPKHLITATGQRVTLRCSPRSGDLSVYWYQQSLDQGLQFLIQYYNGEERAKGNILERFSAQQFPDLHSELNLSSLELGDSALYFCASSADPGLAPEQYFGPGTRLTVT.

This clone was recorded once. The genes are TRBV4-2 and TRBJ1-4; D unresolved. CDR1 is LGHNA, CDR2 YNFKEQ, per germline. The CDR3 is 11 amino acids. V lost 1 base to trimming and J lost 7 bases, with 1 base between them. In DNA form, the CDR3 reads TGTGCCAGCAGCCAAGGTGAAAAACTGTTTTTT. Its translation is CASSQGEKLFF.

This chain connects TRBV5-5 to TRBJ1-1; 8 nucleotides line up with TRBD1. Per the germline V gene, CDR1 is SGHKS and CDR2 is YYEKEE (reference sequence). There are 16 residues in the CDR3. Trimming removed 2 bases from V and 0 bases from J; junction bases left unmatched: 6. CDR3 sequence reads: CASSLGTGVMNTEAFF. CDR3 DNA sequence: TGTGCCAGCAGCTTAGGGACAGGAGTAATGAACACTGAAGCTTTCTTT.

This chain joins TRBV6-1 and TRBJ2-1; the match to TRBD1 covers 12 bases. The CDR3 contains 15 residues. From germline, CDR1 is MNHNS and CDR2 SASEGT. With V trimmed by 3 bases and J by 8 bases, 5 bases remained unmatched. This CDR3 is CASSETGQGADEQFF. The CDR3 bases are TGTGCCAGCAGTGAGACGGGACAGGGGGCGGATGAGCAGTTCTTC.

V and J are TRBV7-9 and TRBJ2-2; D not certain. The V end was cut by 3 bases, the J end by 6 bases, with 11 bases between. Germline CDR1 reads SEHNR; CDR2 reads FQNEAQ (reference sequence). This CDR3 has 14 amino acids. The CDR3 DNA is TGTGCCAGCAGCTTGTCGCGAACCCCCGGGGAGCTGTTTTTT. This encodes CASSLSRTPGELFF. The full variable domain, completed using reference TRBV7-9 and TRBJ2-2, is DTGVSQNPRHKITKRGQNVTFRCDPISEHNRLYWYRQTLGQGPEFLTYFQNEAQLEKSRLLSDRFSAERPKGSFSTLEIQRTEQGDSAMYLCASSLSRTPGELFFGEGSRLTVL.

The V gene is TRBV4-1, the J gene TRBJ2-7; D might be TRBD2 (6 bases). The V and J ends lost 1 base and 4 bases respectively, with 14 bases between them. Germline CDR1 is MGHRA and CDR2 is YSYEKL. The CDR3 is 15 amino acids. CDR3 residues: CASSQVGGMLYEQYF. CDR3 sequence (DNA): TGCGCCAGCAGCCAAGTGGGGGGAATGCTGTACGAGCAGTACTTC.

This chain uses TRBV5-1 with TRBJ1-1; 8 bases map to TRBD1. CDR3 length equals 15 residues. Germline lookup yields CDR1 SGHRS and CDR2 YFSETQ. V lost 3 bases, J lost 1 base, and 5 bases stayed unmatched. CDR3 in DNA: TGCGCCAGCAGCTCTCTAGACAGGGGGAACACTGAAGCTTTCTTT. Residues: CASSSLDRGNTEAFF.

The chain employs TRBV4-2 and TRBJ2-7; 10 positions agree with TRBD2. Germline CDR1 LGHNA, CDR2 YNFKEQ. The V and J ends lost 0 bases and 2 bases, in that order; junction bases with no gene match: 7. The CDR3 is made up of 17 amino acids. The CDR3 DNA sequence: TGTGCCAGCAGCCAAGAGGGAGGGCTAGCGGGAGCCTACGAGCAGTACTTC. As protein: CASSQEGGLAGAYEQYF.

On this clone: Other nucleotide sequences in the sample specify the same CDR3. The gene calls are TRBV27 and TRBJ2-7, with TRBD1 matching 7 bases. J lost 7 bases, V lost 6 bases, and 6 bases had no gene match. CDR1 is MNHEY, CDR2 SMNVEV, per germline (reference sequence). This CDR3 contains 12 residues. CDR3 region: CASSLRGREQYF. CDR3 DNA: TGTGCCAGCAGCCTAAGGGGGCGGGAGCAGTACTTC.

The table lists this clone with a count of one. This chain connects TRBV11-2 to TRBJ2-7, with TRBD1 matching over 8 bases. With 5 bases clipped from V and 0 bases from J, the junction kept 12 bases outside the gene matches. The CDR3 spans 17 residues. Germline values: CDR1 SGHAT, CDR2 FQNNGV. CDR3 region: CASSGISQGAVSYEQYF. The CDR3 DNA sequence: TGTGCCAGCAGCGGAATTTCCCAGGGGGCGGTCTCCTACGAGCAGTACTTC.